This T cell receptor (beta chain) appears in the sequencing data of a study of identical twins. Whole-study findings and limits: Where beta out-of-frame sequences were concerned, excess twin sharing was weaker.

On this clonotype itself: Its antigen is as yet unknown.

CDR3 length equals 14 residues. Trimming shortened V by 1 base and J by 4 bases, and 12 bases separated the two germline ends. Germline V gives CDR1 SGHRS, CDR2 YFSETQ. TCRdb re-derived calls from the 5' RACE reads in MiXCR, one entry per CDR3 protein. Among 650,000 to 750,000 distinct CDR3 sequences listed, around 20% were seen once. Another study also made use of these data, one on T cells expressing NK-cell markers. That paper states: All TCR beta repertoires analysed originated from sorted CD3+CD56+NKG2C+, CD3+CD56+NKG2C- and CD3+CD56-NKG2C+ T cells.

The chain combines TRBV5-1 with TRBJ2-7; no reliable D call. Sequenced input: PBMCs. The receptor was derived from a woman under 30 in good health. CDR3 protein: CASSLRVGAYEQYF. CDR3 nucleotide sequence: TGCGCCAGCAGCTTGAGGGTAGGAGCATACGAGCAGTACTTC.